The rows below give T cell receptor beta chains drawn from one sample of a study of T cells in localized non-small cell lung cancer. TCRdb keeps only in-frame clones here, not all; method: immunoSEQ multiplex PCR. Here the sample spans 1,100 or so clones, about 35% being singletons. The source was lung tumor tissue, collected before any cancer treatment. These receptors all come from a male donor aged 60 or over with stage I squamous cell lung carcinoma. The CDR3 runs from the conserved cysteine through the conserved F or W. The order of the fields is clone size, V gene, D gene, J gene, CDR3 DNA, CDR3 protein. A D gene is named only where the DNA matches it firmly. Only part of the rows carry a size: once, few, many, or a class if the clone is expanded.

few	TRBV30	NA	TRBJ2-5	TGTGCCTGGAGCGAACCCCCCACTCCCGGAAGGACCCAGTACTTC	CAWSEPPTPGRTQYF
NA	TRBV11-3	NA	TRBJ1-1	TGTGCCAGCAGCCTACGCACCGGGACAACCCATGAAGCTTTCTTT	CASSLRTGTTHEAFF
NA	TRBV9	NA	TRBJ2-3	TGTGCCAGCAGCGTAGGTTTTCGGAGCACAGATACGCAGTATTTT	CASSVGFRSTDTQYF
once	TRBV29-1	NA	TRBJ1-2	TGCAGCGTTGTGGCTCGGGGGAACAGCTATGGCTACACCTTC	CSVVARGNSYGYTF
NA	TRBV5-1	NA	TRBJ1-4	TGCGCCAGCAGCTTGGCTCCAGACGGGAGTGAAAAACTGTTTTTT	CASSLAPDGSEKLFF
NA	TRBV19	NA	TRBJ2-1	TGTGCCAGTAGTGTACGGGGCGACAGGCCAGGACAGTTCTTC	CASSVRGDRPGQFF
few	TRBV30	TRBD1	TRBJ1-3	TGTGCCTGGAGTGCCGGACAGGGGGCATCTGGAAACACCATATATTTT	CAWSAGQGASGNTIYF
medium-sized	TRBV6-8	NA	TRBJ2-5	TGTGCCAGCAGTTACACAAACGCGGCCGAGACCCAGTACTTC	CASSYTNAAETQYF
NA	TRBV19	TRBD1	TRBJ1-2	TGTGCCAGTAGTGCAGACAGGGCTAACTATGGCTACACCTTC	CASSADRANYGYTF
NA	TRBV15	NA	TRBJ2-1	TGTGCCACCAGCAACGAACTCCACTCCTACAATGAGCAGTTCTTC	CATSNELHSYNEQFF
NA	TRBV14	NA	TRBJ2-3	TGTGCCAGCAGTCGGGGGATTTCAGATACGCAGTATTTT	CASSRGISDTQYF
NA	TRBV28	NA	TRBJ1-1	TGTGCCAGCAGTTTACGTTACACTGAAGCTTTCTTT	CASSLRYTEAFF
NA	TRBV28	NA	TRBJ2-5	TGTGCCAGCAGTCCCGCCGGCAGCGGAGAGACCCAGTACTTC	CASSPAGSGETQYF
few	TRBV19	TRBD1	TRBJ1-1	TGTGCCAGTAAGGCCAGGGGGGATTCTGGGGCTTTCTTT	CASKARGDSGAFF
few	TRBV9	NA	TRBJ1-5	TGTGCCAGCAGTGAAGCTAGGTCGGAGGGGCAGCCCCAGCATTTT	CASSEARSEGQPQHF
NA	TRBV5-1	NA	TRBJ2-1	TGCGCCACCCGGGAACAGCCGAGCTCCTACAATGAGCAGTTCTTC	CATREQPSSYNEQFF
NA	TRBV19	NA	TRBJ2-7	TGTGCCAGTAGTATAGGCCCGCCAGGGACGTCCTACGAGCAGTACTTC	CASSIGPPGTSYEQYF
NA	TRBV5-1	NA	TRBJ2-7	TGCGCCAGCAGCGCCTACCGGGACAACTACGAGCAGTACTTC	CASSAYRDNYEQYF
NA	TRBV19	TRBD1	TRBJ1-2	TGTGCCAGTAGTATCAGACAGGGCGATGGCTACACCTTC	CASSIRQGDGYTF
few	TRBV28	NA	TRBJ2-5	TGTGCCAGCATTGAGTTTTCTGGTACAGAAGAGACCCAGTACTTC	CASIEFSGTEETQYF
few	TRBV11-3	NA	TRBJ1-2	TGTGCCAGCAGCATCTTGGTGACGTTAGATGGCTACACCTTC	CASSILVTLDGYTF
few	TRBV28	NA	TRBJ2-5	TGTGCCAGCGTAGGAGGAGCCCAAGAGACCCAGTACTTC	CASVGGAQETQYF
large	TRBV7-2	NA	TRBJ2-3	TGTGCCAGCAGCTTCAGGACTATCCCGACGCAGTATTTT	CASSFRTIPTQYF
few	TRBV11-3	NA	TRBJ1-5	TGTGCCAGCAGCTTCGGACAGCCAGGAGGGGGGCCCCAGCATTTT	CASSFGQPGGGPQHF
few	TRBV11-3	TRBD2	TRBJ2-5	TGTGCCAGCAGGGTAGGACTAGCGAACCAAGAGACCCAGTACTTC	CASRVGLANQETQYF
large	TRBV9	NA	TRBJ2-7	TGTGCCAGCAAGGGGGTGGATAACTCCTACGAGCAGTACTTC	CASKGVDNSYEQYF
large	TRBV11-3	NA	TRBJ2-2	TGTGCCAGCAGCTCTCGGGCGGGGATTTTGGGTGGGGAGCTGTTTTTT	CASSSRAGILGGELFF
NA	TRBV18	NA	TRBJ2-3	TGTGCCAGCTCACCCCAGACACTAAGAGATACGCAGTATTTT	CASSPQTLRDTQYF
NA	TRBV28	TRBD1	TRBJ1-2	TGTGCCAGCAGTCAACCCTCAGGGACAGCCTATGGCTACACCTTC	CASSQPSGTAYGYTF
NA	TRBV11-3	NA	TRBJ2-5	TGTGCCAGCAGCTTATTAATAAAGGGCATGGGCTGGCAAGAGACCCAGTACTTC	CASSLLIKGMGWQETQYF
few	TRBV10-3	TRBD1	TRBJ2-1	TGTGCCATCAGTGAGTCGGTCGACTCGGGACAGCGGTACAATGAGCAGTTCTTC	CAISESVDSGQRYNEQFF
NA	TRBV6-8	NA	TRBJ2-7	TGTGCCAGCAGTTACTCGTCAGGGAGAAGATACGAGCAGTATTTC	CASSYSSGRRYEQYF
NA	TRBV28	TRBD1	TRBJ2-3	TGTGCCAGCAGTTCCGACAGGGAGAAAGATACGCAGTATTTT	CASSSDREKDTQYF
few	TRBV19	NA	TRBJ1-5	TGTGCCAGTAGTCAAGGCGGGCATCAGCCCCAGCATTTT	CASSQGGHQPQHF
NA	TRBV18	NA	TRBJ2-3	TGTGCCAGCTCACCAAAGATCGATACGCAGTATTTT	CASSPKIDTQYF
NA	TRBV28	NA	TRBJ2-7	TGTGCCAGCAGTGAAGGACCGGCGGCCTACGAGCAGTACTTC	CASSEGPAAYEQYF
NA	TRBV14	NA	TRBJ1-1	TGTGCCAGCAGCCAAGATGGATACATGAACACTGAAGCTTTCTTT	CASSQDGYMNTEAFF